In its sample, the clone carrying this T cell receptor (beta chain) was seen a few times. Its antigen is not identified. The investigators reverse transcribed all of the isolated RNA, so they sequenced expressed TCRB transcripts. Sequencing was performed with immunoSEQ multiplex PCR; in TCRdb, only in-frame clones are kept and a portion is missing. The sample lists roughly 150,000 clones; about 10% were seen once. The data were taken from a study of beta chain features in type 1 diabetes. The study's findings and limits: Whatever favoring of shorter templates PCR might show would apply equally to patients and controls. A moderate, significant TCRB CDR3 shortening appeared in type 1 diabetes across four CD4+ subsets.

CDR3 size: 13 residues. Germline V CDR1 and CDR2: SGDLS, YYNGEE. The V gene lost 2 bases and the J gene lost 1 base, with 6 bases spanning the gap. The rearrangement links TRBV9 to TRBJ1-1, with a possible D match to TRBD1 (5 bases). The sequenced sample consisted of central memory CD4+ T cells from blood. This TCR derives from a woman aged 25-40 years with type 1 diabetes. CDR3 DNA sequence: TGTGCCAGCAGCGTTACAGGGAACACTGAAGCTTTCTTT. As protein: CASSVTGNTEAFF.